This TCR beta chain was captured by sequencing in a study of blood T cell repertoires in COVID-19. In the study overall: Italy, Spain and the United States were the sources of the convalescent and acute COVID-19 samples. PBMCs, B-cell-depleted T cells, or T cells were the source of the cDNA or gDNA that made up the material.

Assay: immunoSEQ multiplex PCR; the TCRdb copy retains only in-frame clones and omits some. The table shows some 320,000 clones, with 75% to 90% occurring only once. The CDR3 consists of 15 residues. V gave up 3 bases and J gave up 7 bases, with 15 bases separating them. Germline V gene sequence: CDR1 LNHDA, CDR2 SQIVND (reference sequence). Sequenced input: PBMCs or T cells enriched from blood (not recorded which). The chain links TRBV19 to TRBJ1-4, with a weak D call TRBD1 (5 bases). The TCR comes from a man aged 60 to 75 who had recovered from COVID-19. CDR3 sequence: CASSIDRRVGEKLFF. The CDR3 DNA follows: TGTGCCAGTAGTATCGACAGACGCGTCGGTGAAAAACTGTTTTTT.